Below are 21 T cell receptor beta chains sequenced from a single sample in a study of CD8+ T cells in alopecia areata. Described treatment: oral pan-JAK inhibitor, 5-10 mg twice daily. Reverse transcription of extracted RNA yielded cDNA, which provided the sequencing template. Generated by immunoSEQ multiplex PCR, the TCRdb table keeps only in-frame clones and is missing some. The sample has some 220,000 clones; about 57% are singletons. Source: CD4+ T cells sorted from blood, taken at week 4, from a patient treated with tofacitinib. The receptors were sampled from a human donor with alopecia areata.

This clone was found a few times. The genes are TRBV7-3 and TRBJ1-2, with 8 nucleotides matching TRBD1. The CDR3 loop spans 14 amino acids. V lost 4 bases to trimming and J lost 4 bases; unmatched junction nucleotides: 5. CDR1 is SGHTA, CDR2 FQGTGA, per germline. The CDR3 DNA sequence: TGTGCCAGCAGCTCCGGACAGGGTGGCTATGGCTACACCTTC. Protein: CASSSGQGGYGYTF.

This chain uses TRBV29-1 with TRBJ2-2, with 13 bases that match TRBD2. The CDR3 has 17 residues. V dropped 7 bases and J dropped 4; count of bases not matched to a gene: 12. CDR1 and CDR2 (germline): SQVTM, ANQGSEA. In nucleotides, the CDR3 is TGCAGCGCTGGACTAGCGGGGGCCCCTCGCCGCACCGGGGAGCTGTTTTTT. This codes for CSAGLAGAPRRTGELFF.

The V and J genes are TRBV29-1 and TRBJ1-2; 9 bases map to TRBD1. This CDR3 region has 13 residues. V lost 4 bases to trimming and J lost 7 bases; unmatched junction nucleotides: 7. From germline, CDR1 is SQVTM and CDR2 ANQGSEA. As DNA, the CDR3 is TGCAGCGTTGTAGACAGGGGGGAAGTTGGCTACACCTTC. Translating it yields CSVVDRGEVGYTF.

Turning to this clone: The sample contains more than one DNA sequence encoding this CDR3. The chain has TRBV2 and TRBJ2-1; maybe TRBD2 (6 bases). The CDR3 is made up of 11 amino acids. V was pared by 8 bases and J by 8 bases, with 10 bases between. In germline, CDR1 is SNHLY, CDR2 FYNNEI. CDR3 nucleotide sequence: TGTGCCAGCTCGCCGGGGGATGAGCAGTTCTTC. Amino acid sequence: CASSPGDEQFF.

This clone occurred a few times. The chain joins TRBV27 to TRBJ2-1; maybe TRBD1 (5 bases). There are 13 residues in the CDR3. V was shortened by 3 bases and J by 4 bases, with 7 bases between the two germline ends. Germline CDR1 MNHEY, CDR2 SMNVEV (reference sequence). The CDR3 DNA is TGTGCCAGCAGTTTGAACAGGTACAATGAGCAGTTCTTC. This codes for CASSLNRYNEQFF.

The sample holds one count of this clone. The chain employs TRBV30 and TRBJ2-6; 7 bases are shared with TRBD2. Germline CDR1 and CDR2: GTSNPN and SVGIG (reference sequence). This CDR3 has 14 residues. V lost 7 bases, J lost 2 bases, and 5 bases stayed unmatched. Here the CDR3 DNA reads TGTGCCTCGGGACTAAGGGCTGGGGCCAACGTCCTGACTTTC. It encodes CASGLRAGANVLTF.

This clone came up a few times. This chain links TRBV6-6 with TRBJ2-2, with TRBD2 identical over 7 bases. Germline assignment: CDR1 MNHNY and CDR2 SVGAGI (reference sequence). V lost 6 bases, J lost 8 bases, and 9 bases stayed unmatched. The CDR3 consists of 14 residues. CDR3 residues: CASRLLASVGELFF. The DNA for the CDR3 is TGTGCCAGCAGGTTACTAGCGTCTGTGGGGGAGCTGTTTTTT.

This clone was counted many times. V and J are TRBV6-5 and TRBJ2-3; 8 nucleotides line up with TRBD2. The V and J ends lost 8 bases and 1 base, in that order; junction bases with no gene match: 8. CDR1 and CDR2 from the germline V gene are MNHEY and SVGAGI. The CDR3 totals 15 residues. The CDR3 spells CASSAGGLRTDTQYF. DNA for the CDR3: TGTGCCAGCTCGGCGGGGGGCCTCCGCACAGATACGCAGTATTTT.

This clone was counted ten times or more. This chain joins TRBV5-4 and TRBJ2-1; tentatively, D is TRBD2 (6 bases). In germline, CDR1 is SGHNT, CDR2 YYREEE (reference sequence). Between the trimmed V and J ends, which lost 2 bases and 0 bases, there was a span of 12 bases. CDR3 size: 16 residues. CDR3: CASSFLALSSYNEQFF. CDR3 nucleotides: TGTGCCAGCAGCTTTCTAGCGCTCAGCTCCTACAATGAGCAGTTCTTC.

The chain has TRBV7-9 and TRBJ2-7, with 8 bases lining up with TRBD1. Per germline, CDR1 SEHNR and CDR2 FQNEAQ (reference sequence). CDR3 length: 13 amino acids. V shed 5 bases and J 7 bases; nucleotides not matched to a gene: 7. The CDR3 loop reads CASSRDRTREQYF. The CDR3 nucleotides are TGTGCCAGCAGCCGGGACAGGACGAGGGAGCAGTACTTC.

V and J are TRBV29-1 and TRBJ2-1; unclear D gene. The germline V gene encodes CDR1 SQVTM and CDR2 ANQGSEA. CDR3 size: 15 residues. The germline V and J ends were trimmed by 0 bases and 0 bases, with 9 bases remaining between them. CDR3 in amino acids: CSVEDRWSSYNEQFF. The DNA of the CDR3 is TGCAGCGTTGAAGATCGGTGGAGCTCCTACAATGAGCAGTTCTTC.

This rearrangement joins TRBV19 to TRBJ2-7, with D possibly matching TRBD2 (5 bases). Trimming stripped 10 bases from V and 5 bases from J, with 21 bases between. The V gene's germline CDR1 is LNHDA and CDR2 SQIVND (reference sequence). There are 14 residues in the CDR3. The CDR3 DNA sequence: TGTGCCACCCAGTATTCTCGGGGAGAGGACGAGCAGTACTTC. Translation: CATQYSRGEDEQYF.

This chain uses TRBV29-1 with TRBJ2-2; D might be TRBD1 (5 bases). The germline V gene encodes CDR1 SQVTM and CDR2 ANQGSEA. The CDR3 totals 13 residues. The CDR3 DNA sequence: TGCAGTGGTAGGACATTGTACACCGGGGAGCTGTTTTTT. Its translation is CSGRTLYTGELFF.

V gene TRBV4-3 combines with J gene TRBJ1-5; a possible D gene is TRBD1 (5 bases). The germline CDR1 and CDR2 sequences are LGHNA and YSLEER. V was trimmed by 0 bases and J by 5 bases, leaving 11 bases between them. The CDR3 is 15 residues long. This CDR3 reads CASSQEGGGDQPQHF. For the CDR3, the DNA is TGCGCCAGCAGCCAAGAAGGCGGGGGTGATCAGCCCCAGCATTTT.

This clone was seen repeatedly, ten times or more. The chain employs TRBV2 and TRBJ2-2; the match to TRBD1 covers 8 bases. Germline loops: CDR1 SNHLY, CDR2 FYNNEI. The CDR3 extends over 16 amino acids. After removal of 6 bases from V and 0 bases from J, the junction contained 6 bases not matched to a gene. CDR3 bases: TGTGCCAGCAGGCTTTGGACAGGGCCGAACACCGGGGAGCTGTTTTTT. Its protein is CASRLWTGPNTGELFF.

Comments on this clone: The same CDR3 also results from other DNA sequences found in this sample. J is TRBJ2-4 and V is TRBV9; D is uncertain. Germline CDR1 is SGDLS and CDR2 is YYNGEE. CDR3 length: 16 amino acids. Trimming pared 0 bases from V and 0 bases from J, leaving 10 bases between. CDR3 amino acids: CASSVDPGLAKNIQYF. Written as DNA, the CDR3 is TGTGCCAGCAGCGTAGATCCGGGTTTAGCCAAAAACATTCAGTACTTC.

The chain combines TRBV23-1 with TRBJ1-2; D gene ambiguous. TRBV23-1 counts as an open reading frame of uncertain function. Trimming stripped 8 bases from V and 4 bases from J, with 8 bases between. CDR3 length: 11 residues. CDR3 amino acids: CASCFSYGYTF. CDR3 nucleotides: TGCGCCAGCTGTTTCAGCTATGGCTACACCTTC.

This clone was seen just once. V and J are TRBV30 and TRBJ1-2, with a weak D call TRBD1 (5 bases). The CDR3 spans 14 residues. The germline V gene has CDR1 GTSNPN and CDR2 SVGIG (reference sequence). V was trimmed by 1 base and J by 8 bases, leaving 17 bases between them. CDR3 amino acids: CAWSAPGAARGYTF. The CDR3 region has the DNA TGTGCCTGGAGTGCCCCCGGGGCAGCCAGGGGCTACACCTTC.

The CDR3 DNA sequence: TGTGCCTGGAGTCCCCAAGGGGGAGGCGGGGAGCTGTTTTTT. Translated, it gives CAWSPQGGGGELFF. The chain uses TRBV30 and TRBJ2-2; D may match TRBD1 or TRBD2 (6 bases each). The CDR3 length is 14 residues. Germline V gene lookup returns CDR1 GTSNPN and CDR2 SVGIG (reference sequence). V lost 2 bases and J lost 7, with 14 bases in between.

With regard to this clone: Other nucleotide sequences in the sample specify the same CDR3. This sequence joins TRBV9 and TRBJ2-1; TRBD2 matches 9 bases. Germline values: CDR1 SGDLS, CDR2 YYNGEE. With 0 bases clipped from V and 4 bases from J, the junction kept 2 bases outside the gene matches. The CDR3 runs 15 residues. The CDR3 nucleotides are TGTGCCAGCAGCGTAGGCGGGGGGGCATACAATGAGCAGTTCTTC. This sequence encodes CASSVGGGAYNEQFF.

The rearrangement joins TRBV4-3 to TRBJ1-2; a weak D match, TRBD1 (6 bases). CDR1 LGHNA and CDR2 YSLEER come from the germline V gene. The CDR3 contains 14 residues. Trimming pared 3 bases from V and 7 bases from J, leaving 15 bases between. The CDR3 is CASSQDSGAGGYTF. CDR3 bases: TGCGCCAGCAGCCAGGACTCGGGGGCGGGTGGCTACACCTTC.